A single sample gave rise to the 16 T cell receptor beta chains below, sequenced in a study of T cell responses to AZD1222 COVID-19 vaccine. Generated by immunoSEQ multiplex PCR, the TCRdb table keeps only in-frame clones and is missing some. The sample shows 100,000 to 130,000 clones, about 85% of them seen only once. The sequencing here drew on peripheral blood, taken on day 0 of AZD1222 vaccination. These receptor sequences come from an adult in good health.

CDR3 sequence reads: CASSLDSRNTEAFF. Written as DNA, the CDR3 is TGTGCCAGCAGCTTGGACAGTAGAAACACTGAAGCTTTCTTT. The rearrangement uses TRBV7-3 and TRBJ1-1, with D possibly matching TRBD1 (6 bases). This CDR3 comprises 14 residues. Germline V gives CDR1 SGHTA, CDR2 FQGTGA. The V gene lost 3 bases and the J gene lost 2 bases, with 10 bases spanning the gap.

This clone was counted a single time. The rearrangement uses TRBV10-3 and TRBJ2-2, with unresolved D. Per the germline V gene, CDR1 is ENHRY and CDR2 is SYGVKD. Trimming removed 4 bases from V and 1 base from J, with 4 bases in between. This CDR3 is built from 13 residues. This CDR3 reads CAISVGNTGELFF. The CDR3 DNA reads TGTGCCATCAGTGTCGGGAACACCGGGGAGCTGTTTTTT.

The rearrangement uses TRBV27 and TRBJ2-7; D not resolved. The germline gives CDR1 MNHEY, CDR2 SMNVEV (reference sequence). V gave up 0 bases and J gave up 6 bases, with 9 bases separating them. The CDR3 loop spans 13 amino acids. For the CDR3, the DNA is TGTGCCAGCAGTTTATCTAGATCCGGCGAGCAGTACTTC. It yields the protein CASSLSRSGEQYF.

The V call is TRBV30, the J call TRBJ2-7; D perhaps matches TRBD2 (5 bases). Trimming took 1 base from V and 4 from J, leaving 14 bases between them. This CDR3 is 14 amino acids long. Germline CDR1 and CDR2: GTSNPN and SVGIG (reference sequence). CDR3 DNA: TGTGCCTGGAGTGCAGGTCGGGGTATTTACGAGCAGTACTTC. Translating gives CAWSAGRGIYEQYF.

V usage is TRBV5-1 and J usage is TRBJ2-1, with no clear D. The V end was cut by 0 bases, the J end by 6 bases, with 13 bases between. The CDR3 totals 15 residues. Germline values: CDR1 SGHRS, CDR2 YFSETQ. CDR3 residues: CASSLGYSALNEQFF. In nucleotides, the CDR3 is TGCGCCAGCAGCTTGGGATACAGTGCTCTCAATGAGCAGTTCTTC.

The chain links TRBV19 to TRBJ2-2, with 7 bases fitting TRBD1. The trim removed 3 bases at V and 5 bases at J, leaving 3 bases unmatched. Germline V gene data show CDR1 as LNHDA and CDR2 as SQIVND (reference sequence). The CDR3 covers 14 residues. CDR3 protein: CASSIIQGTGELFF. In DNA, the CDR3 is TGTGCCAGTAGTATCATACAGGGGACCGGGGAGCTGTTTTTT.

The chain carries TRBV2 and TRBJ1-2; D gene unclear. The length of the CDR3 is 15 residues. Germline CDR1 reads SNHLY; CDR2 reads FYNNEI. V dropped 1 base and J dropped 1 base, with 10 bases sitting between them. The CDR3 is CASSEEQTINYGYTF. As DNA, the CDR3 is TGTGCCAGCAGTGAAGAACAGACTATTAACTATGGCTACACCTTC.

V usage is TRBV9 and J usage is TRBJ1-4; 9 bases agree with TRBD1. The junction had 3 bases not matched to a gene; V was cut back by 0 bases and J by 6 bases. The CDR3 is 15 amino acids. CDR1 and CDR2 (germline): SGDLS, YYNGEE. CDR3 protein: CASSVAGQGDEKLFF. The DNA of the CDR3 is TGTGCCAGCAGCGTAGCGGGACAGGGAGATGAAAAACTGTTTTTT.

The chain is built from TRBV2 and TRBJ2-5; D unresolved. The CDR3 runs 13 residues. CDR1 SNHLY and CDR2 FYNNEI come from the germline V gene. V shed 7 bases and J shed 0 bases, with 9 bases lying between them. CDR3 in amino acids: CASTDGYQETQYF. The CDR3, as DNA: TGTGCCAGCACCGACGGGTACCAAGAGACCCAGTACTTC.

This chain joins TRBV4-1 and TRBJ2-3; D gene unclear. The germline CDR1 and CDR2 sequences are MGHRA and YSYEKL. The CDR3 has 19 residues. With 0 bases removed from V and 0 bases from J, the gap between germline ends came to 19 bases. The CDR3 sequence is CASSQDPPRGAGSTDTQYF. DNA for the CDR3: TGCGCCAGCAGCCAAGATCCTCCTAGAGGTGCAGGCAGCACAGATACGCAGTATTTT.

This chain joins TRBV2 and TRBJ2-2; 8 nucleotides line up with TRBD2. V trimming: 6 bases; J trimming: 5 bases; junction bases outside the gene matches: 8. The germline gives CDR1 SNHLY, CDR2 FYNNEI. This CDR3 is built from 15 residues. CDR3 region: CASRLRTGGTGELFF. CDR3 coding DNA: TGTGCCAGCAGGCTCAGGACGGGGGGGACCGGGGAGCTGTTTTTT.

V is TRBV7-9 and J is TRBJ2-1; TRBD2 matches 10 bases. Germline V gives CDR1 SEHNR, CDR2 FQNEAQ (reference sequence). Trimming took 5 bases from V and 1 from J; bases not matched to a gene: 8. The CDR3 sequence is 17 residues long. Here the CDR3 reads CASSPISGGRSYNEQFF. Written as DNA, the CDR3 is TGTGCCAGCAGCCCCATTAGCGGGGGGAGGTCCTACAATGAGCAGTTCTTC.

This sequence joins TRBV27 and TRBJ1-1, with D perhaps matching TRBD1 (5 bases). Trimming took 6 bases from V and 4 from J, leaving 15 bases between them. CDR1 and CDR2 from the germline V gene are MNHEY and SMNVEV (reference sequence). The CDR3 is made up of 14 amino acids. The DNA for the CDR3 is TGTGCCAGCAGCGAGATTGACAGCCGCACTGAAGCTTTCTTT. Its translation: CASSEIDSRTEAFF.

The CDR3 DNA reads as TGTGCCAGCAGCTTGTGGGACAGGGGAACAATCGGAACCGGGGAGCTGTTTTTT. Translation gives CASSLWDRGTIGTGELFF. The chain combines TRBV7-9 with TRBJ2-2, with 10 bases lining up with TRBD1. Germline trimming cut 3 bases from V and 5 bases from J; bases unmatched to any gene: 12. The germline gives CDR1 SEHNR, CDR2 FQNEAQ (reference sequence). This CDR3 spans 18 amino acids.

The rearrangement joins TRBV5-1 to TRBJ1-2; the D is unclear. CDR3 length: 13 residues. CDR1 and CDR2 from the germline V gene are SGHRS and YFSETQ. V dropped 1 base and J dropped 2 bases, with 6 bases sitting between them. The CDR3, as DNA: TGCGCCAGCAGCTTGAGTGGAAACTATGGCTACACCTTC. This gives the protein CASSLSGNYGYTF.

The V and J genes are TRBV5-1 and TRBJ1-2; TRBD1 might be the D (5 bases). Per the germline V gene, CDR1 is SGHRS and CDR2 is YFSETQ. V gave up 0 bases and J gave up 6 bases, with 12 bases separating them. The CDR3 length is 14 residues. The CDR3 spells CASSLAQGVDGYTF. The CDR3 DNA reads TGCGCCAGCAGCTTGGCCCAGGGAGTGGATGGCTACACCTTC.